This TCR beta chain originates from a study of cytomegalovirus exposure and HLA in healthy donors. Study-wide points: A few CMV-associated chains proved CMV antigen-specific in vitro.

The PCR ran on 60 Vbeta and 13 Jbeta primers. Produced via immunoSEQ multiplex PCR; TCRdb's table is partial and in-frame only. This sample's table has around 31,000 clones. Germline-derived CDR1 and CDR2 are SGDLS and YYNGEE. CDR3 length equals 16 residues. The ends lost 3 bases at V and 5 bases at J; junction bases unmatched: 5. In the case of this clone: Its antigen is as yet unknown.

The sample was PBMCs. This TCR was recovered from a female donor in good health and CMV-seronegative. The chain links TRBV9 to TRBJ2-1; TRBD2 matches at 13 bases. CDR3 sequence (DNA): TGTGCCAGCAGCGGCGGGACTAGCGGGGAAAACAATGAGCAGTTCTTC. Translating gives CASSGGTSGENNEQFF.